This TCR beta chain was obtained from a study of cytomegalovirus exposure and HLA in healthy donors. General study results and limits: 87-base-pair reads could not separate some V segments, including TRBV6-2 and TRBV6-3. Most CMV-associated TCR beta chains were later found to appear HLA-restricted. TCR beta sequences reportedly predicted most subjects' HLA-A and HLA-B alleles accurately.

As concerns this clone: What it recognizes is unknown.

V was trimmed by 0 bases and J by 3 bases, leaving 13 bases between them. The CDR3 runs 15 residues. Germline CDR1 reads SGHNT; CDR2 reads YYREEE (reference sequence). In nominal health when sampled, donors likely had unrecorded immune exposures nonetheless. The PCR made use of 60 Vbeta and 13 Jbeta primers. Profiled with immunoSEQ multiplex PCR; TCRdb holds only in-frame clones, not every one. The sample carries under 40,000 clones, around nine tenths recorded once. This clonotype originated in a woman aged 18-35 years in good health and CMV-seronegative. Sequenced: PBMCs. This chain connects TRBV5-4 to TRBJ2-7; weak D call: TRBD2 (5 bases). Here the CDR3 DNA reads TGTGCCAGCAGCTTGGGCGGGCCGGGGAACTACGAGCAGTACTTC. Translation: CASSLGGPGNYEQYF.